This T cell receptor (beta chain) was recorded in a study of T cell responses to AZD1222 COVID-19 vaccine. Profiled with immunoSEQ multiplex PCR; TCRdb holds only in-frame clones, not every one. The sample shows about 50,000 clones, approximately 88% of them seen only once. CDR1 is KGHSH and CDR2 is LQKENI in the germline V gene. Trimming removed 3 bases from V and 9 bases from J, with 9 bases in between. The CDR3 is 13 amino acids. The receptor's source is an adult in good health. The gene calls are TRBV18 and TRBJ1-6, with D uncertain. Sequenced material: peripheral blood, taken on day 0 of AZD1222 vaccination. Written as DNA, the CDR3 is TGTGCCAGCTCACCGCCTTATGGTTCACCCCTCCACTTT. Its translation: CASSPPYGSPLHF.